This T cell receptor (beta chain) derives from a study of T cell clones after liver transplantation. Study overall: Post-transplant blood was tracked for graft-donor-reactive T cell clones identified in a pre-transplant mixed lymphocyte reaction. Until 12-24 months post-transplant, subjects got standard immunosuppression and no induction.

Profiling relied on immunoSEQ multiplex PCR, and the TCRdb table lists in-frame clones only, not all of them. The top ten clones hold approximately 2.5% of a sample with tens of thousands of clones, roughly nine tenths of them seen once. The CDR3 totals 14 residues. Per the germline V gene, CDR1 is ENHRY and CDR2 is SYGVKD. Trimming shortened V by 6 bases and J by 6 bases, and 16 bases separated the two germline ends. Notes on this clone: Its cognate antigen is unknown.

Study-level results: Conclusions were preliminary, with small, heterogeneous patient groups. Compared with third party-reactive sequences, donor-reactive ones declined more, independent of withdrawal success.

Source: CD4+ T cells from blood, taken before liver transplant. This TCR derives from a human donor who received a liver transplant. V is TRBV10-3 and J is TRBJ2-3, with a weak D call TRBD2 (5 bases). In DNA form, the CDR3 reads TGTGCCATCAGCGGGGATCTTGGAGTGGATACGCAGTATTTT. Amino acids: CAISGDLGVDTQYF.